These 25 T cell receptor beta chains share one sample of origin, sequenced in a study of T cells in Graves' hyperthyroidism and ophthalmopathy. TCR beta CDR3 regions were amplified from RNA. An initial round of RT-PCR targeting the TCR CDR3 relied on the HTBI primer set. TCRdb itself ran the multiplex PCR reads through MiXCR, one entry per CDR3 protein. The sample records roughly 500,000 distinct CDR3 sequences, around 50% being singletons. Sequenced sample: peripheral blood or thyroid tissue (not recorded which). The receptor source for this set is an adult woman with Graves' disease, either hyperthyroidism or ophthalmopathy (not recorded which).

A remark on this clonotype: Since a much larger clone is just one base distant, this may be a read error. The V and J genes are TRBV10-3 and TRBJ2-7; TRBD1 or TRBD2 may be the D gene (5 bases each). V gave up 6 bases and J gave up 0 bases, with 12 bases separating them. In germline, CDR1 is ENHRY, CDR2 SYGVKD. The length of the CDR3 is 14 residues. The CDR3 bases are TGTGCCATCAGACCGGGACCGCTCTCCTACGAGCAGTACTTC. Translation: CAIRPGPLSYEQYF.

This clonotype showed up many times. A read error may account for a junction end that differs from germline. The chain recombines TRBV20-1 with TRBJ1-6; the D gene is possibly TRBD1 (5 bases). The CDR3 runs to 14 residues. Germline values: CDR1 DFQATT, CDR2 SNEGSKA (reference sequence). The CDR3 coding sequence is TGCAGCGCTAGAGGGGAATCTGGAGGCTCACCCCTCCACTTT. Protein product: CSARGESGGSPLHF.

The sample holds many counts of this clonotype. The CDR3 DNA sequence: TGTGCCAGTAGTATAGAGGGGACTTATGGCTACACCTTC. It translates to CASSIEGTYGYTF. The chain has TRBV19 and TRBJ1-2; TRBD1 is a possible D gene (5 bases). Germline CDR1 reads LNHDA; CDR2 reads SQIVND (reference sequence). V dropped 0 bases and J dropped 5 bases, with 7 bases sitting between them. The length of the CDR3 is 13 residues. Full variable domain (remainder filled in from reference TRBV19 and TRBJ1-2): DGGITQSPKYLFRKEGQNVTLSCEQNLNHDAMYWYRQDPGQGLRLIYYSQIVNDFQKGDIAEGYSVSREKKESFPLTVTSAQKNPTAFYLCASSIEGTYGYTFGSGTRLTVV.

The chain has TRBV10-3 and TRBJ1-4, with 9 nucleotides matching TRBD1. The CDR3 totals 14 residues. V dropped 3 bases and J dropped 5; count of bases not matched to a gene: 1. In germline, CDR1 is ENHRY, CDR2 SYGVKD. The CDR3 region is CAISEGQGNEKLFF. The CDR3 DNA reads TGTGCCATCAGTGAAGGACAGGGGAATGAAAAACTGTTTTTT.

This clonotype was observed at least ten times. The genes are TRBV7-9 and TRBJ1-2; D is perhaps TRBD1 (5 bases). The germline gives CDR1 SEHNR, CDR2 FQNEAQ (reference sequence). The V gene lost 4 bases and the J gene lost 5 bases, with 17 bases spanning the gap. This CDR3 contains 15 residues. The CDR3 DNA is TGTGCCAGCAGCTCGTCTGGGGCAGGGAAATATGGCTACACCTTC. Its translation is CASSSSGAGKYGYTF.

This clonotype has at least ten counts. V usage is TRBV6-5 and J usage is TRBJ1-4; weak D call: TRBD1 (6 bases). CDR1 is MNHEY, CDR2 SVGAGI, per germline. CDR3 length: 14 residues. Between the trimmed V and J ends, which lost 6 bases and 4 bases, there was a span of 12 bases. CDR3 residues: CASRLQGNNEKLFF. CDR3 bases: TGTGCCAGCAGGCTACAGGGCAATAATGAAAAACTGTTTTTT.

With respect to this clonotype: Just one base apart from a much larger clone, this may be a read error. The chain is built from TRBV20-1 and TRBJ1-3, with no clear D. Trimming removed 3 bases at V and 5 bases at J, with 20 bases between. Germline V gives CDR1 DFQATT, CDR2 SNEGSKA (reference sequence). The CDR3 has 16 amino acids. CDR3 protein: CSASSTRELRRNTIYF. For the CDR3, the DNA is TGCAGTGCTAGTTCGACAAGGGAGCTTCGTAGAAACACCATATATTTT.

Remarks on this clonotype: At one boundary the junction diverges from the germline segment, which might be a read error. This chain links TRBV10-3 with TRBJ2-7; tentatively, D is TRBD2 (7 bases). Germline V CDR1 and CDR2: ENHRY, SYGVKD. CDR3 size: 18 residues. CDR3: CATSDPSLRGRVADEQYF. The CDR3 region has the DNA TGTGCCACCAGTGACCCCTCGTTGCGGGGGCGAGTGGCCGACGAGCAGTACTTC.

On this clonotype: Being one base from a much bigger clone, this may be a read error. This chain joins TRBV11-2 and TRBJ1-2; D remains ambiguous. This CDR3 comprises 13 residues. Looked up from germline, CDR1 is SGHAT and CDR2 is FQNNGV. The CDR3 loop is CASSFDTLYGCTF. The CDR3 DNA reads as TGTGCCAGCAGCTTCGACACCCTCTATGGCTGCACCTTC.

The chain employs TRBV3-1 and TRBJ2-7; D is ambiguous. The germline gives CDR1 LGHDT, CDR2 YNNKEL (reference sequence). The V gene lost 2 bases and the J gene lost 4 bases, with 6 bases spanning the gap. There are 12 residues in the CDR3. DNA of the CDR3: TGTGCCAGCAGCCAAATCGGTTACGAGCAGTACTTC. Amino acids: CASSQIGYEQYF.

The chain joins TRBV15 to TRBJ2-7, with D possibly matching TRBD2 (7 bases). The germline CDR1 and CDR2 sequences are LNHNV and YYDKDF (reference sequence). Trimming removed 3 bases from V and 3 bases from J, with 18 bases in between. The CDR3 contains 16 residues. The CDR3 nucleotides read TGTGCCACCAGCAGCTTAGGGGGAGGGCCCGGCTACGAGCAGTACTTC. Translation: CATSSLGGGPGYEQYF.

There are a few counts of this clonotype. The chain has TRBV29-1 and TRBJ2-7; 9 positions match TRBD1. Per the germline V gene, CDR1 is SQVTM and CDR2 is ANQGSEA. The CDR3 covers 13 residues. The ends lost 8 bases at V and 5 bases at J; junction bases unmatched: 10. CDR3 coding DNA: TGCAGCTTGATGACAGGGGGTGGGAACGAGCAGTACTTC. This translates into CSLMTGGGNEQYF.

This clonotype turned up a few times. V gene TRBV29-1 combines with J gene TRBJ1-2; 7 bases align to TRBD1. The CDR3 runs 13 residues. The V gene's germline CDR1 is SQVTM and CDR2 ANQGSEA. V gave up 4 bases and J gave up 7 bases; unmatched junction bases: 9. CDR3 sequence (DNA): TGCAGCGTTGGGGGGCAGGGGGTAGGTGGCTACACCTTC. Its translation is CSVGGQGVGGYTF.

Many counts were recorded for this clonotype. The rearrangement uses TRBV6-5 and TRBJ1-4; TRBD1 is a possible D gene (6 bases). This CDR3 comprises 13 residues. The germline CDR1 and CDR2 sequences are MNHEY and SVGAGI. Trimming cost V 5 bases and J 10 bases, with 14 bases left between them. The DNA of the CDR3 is TGTGCCAGCAGTAAAACAGGGATGACAAAACTGTTTTTT. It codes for CASSKTGMTKLFF.

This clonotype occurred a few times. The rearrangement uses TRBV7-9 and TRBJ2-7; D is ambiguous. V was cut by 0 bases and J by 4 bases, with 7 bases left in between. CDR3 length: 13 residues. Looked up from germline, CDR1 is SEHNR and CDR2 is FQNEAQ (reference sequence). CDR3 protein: CASSLAGKYEQYF. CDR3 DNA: TGTGCCAGCAGCTTAGCTGGGAAGTACGAGCAGTACTTC.

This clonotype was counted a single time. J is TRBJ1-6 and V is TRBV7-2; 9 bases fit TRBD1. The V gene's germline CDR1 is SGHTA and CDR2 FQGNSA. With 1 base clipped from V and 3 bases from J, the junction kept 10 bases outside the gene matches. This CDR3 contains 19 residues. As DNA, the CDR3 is TGTGCCAGCAGCTTAGGACTCCTGGGACAGGGCTACTATAATTCACCCCTCCACTTT. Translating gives CASSLGLLGQGYYNSPLHF.

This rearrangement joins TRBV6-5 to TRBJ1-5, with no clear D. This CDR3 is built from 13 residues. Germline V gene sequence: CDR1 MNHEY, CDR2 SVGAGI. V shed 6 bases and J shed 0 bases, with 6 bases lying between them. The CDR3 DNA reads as TGTGCCAGCAGAAGGGCTAGCAATCAGCCCCAGCATTTT. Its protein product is CASRRASNQPQHF.

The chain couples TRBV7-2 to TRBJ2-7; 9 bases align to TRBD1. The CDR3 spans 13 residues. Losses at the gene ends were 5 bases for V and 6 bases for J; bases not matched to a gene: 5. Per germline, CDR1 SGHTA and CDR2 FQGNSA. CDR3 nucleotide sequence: TGTGCCAGCAGCCGGGACAGGGAATCCGAGCAGTACTTC. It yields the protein CASSRDRESEQYF.

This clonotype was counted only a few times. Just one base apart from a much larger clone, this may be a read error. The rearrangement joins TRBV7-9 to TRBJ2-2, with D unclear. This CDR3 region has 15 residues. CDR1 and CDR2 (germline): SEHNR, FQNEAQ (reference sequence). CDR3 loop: CVSSLESLRFGELFF. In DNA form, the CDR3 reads TGTGTCAGCAGCTTAGAATCGTTGAGGTTTGGGGAGCTGTTTTTT.

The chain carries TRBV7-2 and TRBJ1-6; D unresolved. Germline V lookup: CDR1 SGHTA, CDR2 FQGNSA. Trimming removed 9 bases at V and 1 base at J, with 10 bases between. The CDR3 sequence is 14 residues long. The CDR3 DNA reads TGTGCCAGTAGCCGAGGATCCTATAATTCACCCCTCCACTTT. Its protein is CASSRGSYNSPLHF.

CDR3 DNA: TGTGCCAGCAGCTCCTTAAGGGACAGGGGTCCAGAGACCCAGTACTTC. Translated: CASSSLRDRGPETQYF. The rearrangement joins TRBV7-2 to TRBJ2-5; 10 nucleotides agree with TRBD1. Trimming at V came to 4 bases and at J to 4 bases, leaving 9 bases not matched to a gene. This CDR3 is 16 amino acids long. Germline V gene sequence: CDR1 SGHTA, CDR2 FQGNSA.

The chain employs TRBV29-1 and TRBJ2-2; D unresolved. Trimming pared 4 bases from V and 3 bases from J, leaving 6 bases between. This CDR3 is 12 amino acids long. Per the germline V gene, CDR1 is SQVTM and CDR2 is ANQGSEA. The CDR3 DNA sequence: TGCAGCGTTGGGGGTGACACCGGGGAGCTGTTTTTT. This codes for CSVGGDTGELFF.

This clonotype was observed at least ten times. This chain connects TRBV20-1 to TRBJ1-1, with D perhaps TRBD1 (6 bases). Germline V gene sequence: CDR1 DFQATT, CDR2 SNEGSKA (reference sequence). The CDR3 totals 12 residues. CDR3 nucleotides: TGCACCCCCGCAGGGGAGGCCACTGAAGCTTTCTTT. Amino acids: CTPAGEATEAFF.

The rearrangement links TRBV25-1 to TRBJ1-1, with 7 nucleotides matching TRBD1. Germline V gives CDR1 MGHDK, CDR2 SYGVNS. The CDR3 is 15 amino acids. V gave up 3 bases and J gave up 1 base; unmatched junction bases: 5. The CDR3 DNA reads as TGTGCCAGCAGTGACACACAGGGGACGAACACTGAAGCTTTCTTT. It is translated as CASSDTQGTNTEAFF.

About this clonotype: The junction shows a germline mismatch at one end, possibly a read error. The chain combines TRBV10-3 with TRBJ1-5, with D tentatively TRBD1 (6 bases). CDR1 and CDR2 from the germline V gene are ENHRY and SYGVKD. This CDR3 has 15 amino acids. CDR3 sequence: CASSWEWGRNQPQHF. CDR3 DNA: TGTGCCAGCAGTTGGGAATGGGGGCGCAATCAGCCCCAGCATTTT.